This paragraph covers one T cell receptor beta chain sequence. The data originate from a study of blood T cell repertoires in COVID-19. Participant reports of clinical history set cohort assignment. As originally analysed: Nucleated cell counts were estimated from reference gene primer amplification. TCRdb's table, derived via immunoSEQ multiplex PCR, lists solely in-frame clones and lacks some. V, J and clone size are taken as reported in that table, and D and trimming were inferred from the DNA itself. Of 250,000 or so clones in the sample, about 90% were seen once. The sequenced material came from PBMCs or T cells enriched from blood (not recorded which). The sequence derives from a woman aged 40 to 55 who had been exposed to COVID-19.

CDR3 region: CASSSDRNTEAFF. The DNA of the CDR3 is TGTGCCAGCAGCTCCGACAGAAACACTGAAGCTTTCTTT. The chain uses TRBV7-2 and TRBJ1-1, with D maybe TRBD1 (5 bases). CDR3 length: 13 amino acids. The ends were cut back, 4 bases at V and 2 bases at J, with 8 bases in the middle. Germline V gene data show CDR1 as SGHTA and CDR2 as FQGNSA.